The present T cell receptor beta chain was sequenced within a study of T cell changes during pregnancy in multiple sclerosis. Sequencing used immunoSEQ multiplex PCR; TCRdb keeps in-frame clones, though not all of them. The data contain 58,000 or so clones, around 89% of them singletons. This receptor was obtained from a female donor with multiple sclerosis, enrolled in a pregnancy study. This material consisted of peripheral blood, taken after pregnancy.

The CDR3 DNA follows: TGTGCCAGCAGCCCCATAAAAAGACAGGGGACGTACGAGCAGTACTTC. This sequence encodes CASSPIKRQGTYEQYF. The chain joins TRBV11-2 to TRBJ2-7, with 8 bases matching TRBD1. Germline V lookup: CDR1 SGHAT, CDR2 FQNNGV. The CDR3 contains 16 residues. V lost 5 bases, J lost 4 bases, and 13 bases stayed unmatched.